The sequence of this TCR beta chain was determined in a study of CD8 T cells in ankylosing spondylitis. This clonotype was detected only a few times. What it recognizes is unknown. The CDR3 length is 9 residues. General study results and limits: Reports say disease-linked clones showed up significantly more in matched ankylosing spondylitis synovial fluid. Several highly homologous variants formed a TCR beta motif that appeared characteristic of ankylosing spondylitis blood.

Each CDR3 protein is one row after TCRdb ran MiXCR on the 5' RACE reads. The sample shows about 440,000 distinct CDR3 sequences, approximately 17% of them seen only once. The sample taken for sequencing was blood, either unsorted or a sorted T cell fraction (not recorded which). This receptor was identified in a male donor with ankylosing spondylitis. The chain links TRBV21-1 to TRBJ2-1. TRBV21-1 has pseudogene status. This chain's CDR3 is CANPNEQFF. DNA for the CDR3: TGTGCCAACCCCAATGAGCAGTTCTTC.